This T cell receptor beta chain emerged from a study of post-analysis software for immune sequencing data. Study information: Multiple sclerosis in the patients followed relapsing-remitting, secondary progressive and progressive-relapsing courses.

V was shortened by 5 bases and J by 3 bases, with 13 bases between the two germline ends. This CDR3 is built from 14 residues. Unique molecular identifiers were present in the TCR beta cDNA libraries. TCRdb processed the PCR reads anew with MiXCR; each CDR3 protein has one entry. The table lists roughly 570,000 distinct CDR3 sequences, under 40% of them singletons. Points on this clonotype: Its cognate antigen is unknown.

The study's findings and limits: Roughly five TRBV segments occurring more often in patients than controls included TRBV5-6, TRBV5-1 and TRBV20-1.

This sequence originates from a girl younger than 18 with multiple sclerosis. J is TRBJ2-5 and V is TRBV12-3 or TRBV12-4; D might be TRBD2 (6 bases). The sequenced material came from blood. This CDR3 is CASSLGGNEETQYF. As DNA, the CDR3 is TGTGCCAGCAGTCTCGGAGGGAACGAAGAGACCCAGTACTTC.